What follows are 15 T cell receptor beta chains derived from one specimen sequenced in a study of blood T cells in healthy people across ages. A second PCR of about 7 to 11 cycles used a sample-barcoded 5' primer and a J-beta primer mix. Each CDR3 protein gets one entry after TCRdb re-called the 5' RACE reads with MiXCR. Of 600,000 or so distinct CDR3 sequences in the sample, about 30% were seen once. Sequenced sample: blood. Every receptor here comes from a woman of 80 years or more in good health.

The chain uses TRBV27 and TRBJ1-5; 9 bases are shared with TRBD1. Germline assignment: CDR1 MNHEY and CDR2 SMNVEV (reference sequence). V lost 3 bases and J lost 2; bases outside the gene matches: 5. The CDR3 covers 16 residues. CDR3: CASSLRTGDRNQPQHF. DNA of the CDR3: TGTGCCAGCAGTTTGAGGACAGGGGATCGCAATCAGCCCCAGCATTTT.

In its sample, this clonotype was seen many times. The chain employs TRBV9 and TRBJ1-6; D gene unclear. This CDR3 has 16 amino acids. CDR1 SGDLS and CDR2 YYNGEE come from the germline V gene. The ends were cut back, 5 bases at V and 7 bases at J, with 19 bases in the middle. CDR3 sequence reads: CASSERLDSLNSPLHF. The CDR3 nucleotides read TGTGCCAGCAGTGAGAGACTGGATTCGTTGAATTCACCCCTCCACTTT.

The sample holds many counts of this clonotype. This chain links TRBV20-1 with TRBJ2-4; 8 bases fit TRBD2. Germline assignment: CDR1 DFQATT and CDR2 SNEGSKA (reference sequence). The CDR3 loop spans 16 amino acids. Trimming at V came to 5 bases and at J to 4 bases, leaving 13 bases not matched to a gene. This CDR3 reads CSAVPGERGFKNIQYF. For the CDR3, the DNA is TGCAGTGCTGTCCCAGGCGAGCGGGGGTTTAAAAACATTCAGTACTTC.

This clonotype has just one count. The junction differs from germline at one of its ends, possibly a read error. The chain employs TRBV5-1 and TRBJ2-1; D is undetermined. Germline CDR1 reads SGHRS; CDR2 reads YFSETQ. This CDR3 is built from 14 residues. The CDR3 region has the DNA TGCGCCAGCAGCTTTGGTAGCTCCTACAATGTGCAGTTCTTC. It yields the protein CASSFGSSYNVQFF.

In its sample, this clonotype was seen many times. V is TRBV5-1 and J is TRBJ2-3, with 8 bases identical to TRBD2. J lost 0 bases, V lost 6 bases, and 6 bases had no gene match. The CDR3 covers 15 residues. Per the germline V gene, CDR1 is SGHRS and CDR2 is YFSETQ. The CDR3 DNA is TGCGCCAGCAACCTCAGCGGGGGAAGCACAGATACGCAGTATTTT. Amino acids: CASNLSGGSTDTQYF.

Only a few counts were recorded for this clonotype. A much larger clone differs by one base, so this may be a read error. CDR3 nucleotides: TGTGCCAGCAGTACTAGCGGGGCCTACAATGAGCAGTACTTC. It codes for CASSTSGAYNEQYF. The V call is TRBV12-3 or TRBV12-4, the J call TRBJ2-7; 10 bases line up with TRBD2. V gave up 5 bases and J gave up 7 bases; unmatched junction bases: 8. The CDR3 is 14 residues long.

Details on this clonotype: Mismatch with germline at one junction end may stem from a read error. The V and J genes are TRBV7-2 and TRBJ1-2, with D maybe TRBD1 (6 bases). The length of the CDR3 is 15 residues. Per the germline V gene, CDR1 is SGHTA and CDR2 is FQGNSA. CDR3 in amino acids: CASSFPGRDNYGCTF. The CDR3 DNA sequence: TGTGCCAGCAGCTTCCCGGGGAGGGACAACTATGGCTGCACCTTC.

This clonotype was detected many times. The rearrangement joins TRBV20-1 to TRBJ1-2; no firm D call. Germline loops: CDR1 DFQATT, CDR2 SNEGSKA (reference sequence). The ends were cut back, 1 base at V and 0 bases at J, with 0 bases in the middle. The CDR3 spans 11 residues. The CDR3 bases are TGCAGTGCTAGAGCTAACTATGGCTACACCTTC. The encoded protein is CSARANYGYTF.

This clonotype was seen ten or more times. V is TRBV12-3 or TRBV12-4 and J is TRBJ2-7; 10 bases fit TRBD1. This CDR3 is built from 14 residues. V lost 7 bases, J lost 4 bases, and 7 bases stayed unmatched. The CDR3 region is CASTKGQGKYEQYF. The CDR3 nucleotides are TGTGCCAGCACCAAGGGACAGGGGAAGTACGAGCAGTACTTC.

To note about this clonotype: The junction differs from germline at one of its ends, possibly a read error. CDR3 nucleotides: TGTGCCAGCGTCATGGGGGGCGCAGATGCGCAGTATTTT. Its protein product is CASVMGGADAQYF. V is TRBV12-3 or TRBV12-4 and J is TRBJ2-3; D assignment may be TRBD1 or TRBD2 (6 bases each). CDR3 size: 13 residues.

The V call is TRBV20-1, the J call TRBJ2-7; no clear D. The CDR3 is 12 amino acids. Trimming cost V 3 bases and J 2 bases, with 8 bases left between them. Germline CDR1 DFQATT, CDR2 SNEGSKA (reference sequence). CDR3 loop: CSASYSAYEQYF. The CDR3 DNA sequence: TGCAGTGCTAGTTATTCCGCCTACGAGCAGTACTTC.

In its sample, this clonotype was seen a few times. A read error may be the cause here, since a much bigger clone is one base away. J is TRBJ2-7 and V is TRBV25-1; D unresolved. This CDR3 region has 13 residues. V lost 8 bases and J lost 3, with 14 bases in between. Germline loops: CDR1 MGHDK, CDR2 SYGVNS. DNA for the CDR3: TGTGCCAGCGCCTGGCTCCACAGCTACGAGCAGTACTTC. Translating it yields CASAWLHSYEQYF.

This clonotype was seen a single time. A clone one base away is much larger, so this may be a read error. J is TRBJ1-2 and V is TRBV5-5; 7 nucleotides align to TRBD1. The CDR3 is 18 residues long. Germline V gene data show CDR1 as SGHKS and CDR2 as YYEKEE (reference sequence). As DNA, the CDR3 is TGTGCCAGCAGCGGGACCGGGACAGCCCTTACTTTTAACTGTGGCTACACCTTC. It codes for CASSGTGTALTFNCGYTF.

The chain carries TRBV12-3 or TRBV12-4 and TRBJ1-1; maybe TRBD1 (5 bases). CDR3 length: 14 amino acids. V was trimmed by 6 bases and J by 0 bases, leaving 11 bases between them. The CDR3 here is CASSKTGVNTEAFF. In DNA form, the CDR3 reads TGTGCCAGCAGCAAAACGGGGGTGAACACTGAAGCTTTCTTT.

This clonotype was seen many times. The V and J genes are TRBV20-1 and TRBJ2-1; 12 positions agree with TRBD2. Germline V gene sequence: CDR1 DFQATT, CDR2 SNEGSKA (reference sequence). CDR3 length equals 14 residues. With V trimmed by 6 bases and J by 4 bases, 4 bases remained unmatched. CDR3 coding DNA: TGCAGTGCCGTACTAGCGGGGGGTTACAATGAGCAGTTCTTC. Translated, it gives CSAVLAGGYNEQFF.